Reported below is one TCR beta chain. Its antigen is unknown. 13 Jbeta primers and 60 Vbeta primers were used for the PCR. Sequencing was performed with immunoSEQ multiplex PCR; in TCRdb, only in-frame clones are kept and a portion is missing. Of 100,000 or so clones in the sample, around 84% are singletons; the top ten hold 2%. The sample belongs to a study of cytomegalovirus exposure and HLA in healthy donors. Study-wide findings and caveats: By HLA locus, TCR association rates varied in a later analysis, with DRB1 showing the most and HLA-C the fewest.

The CDR3 has 18 amino acids. Unmatched junction bases numbered 4, after V lost 2 bases and J lost 0 bases. The germline V gene has CDR1 ENHRY and CDR2 SYGVKD. The V and J genes are TRBV10-3 and TRBJ2-3, with 14 bases aligning to TRBD2. Source material: PBMCs. The TCR originated in a man younger than 35 in good health and CMV-seronegative. The CDR3 DNA is TGTGCCATCAGTGAGGGACTAGCGGGGGGCCCTAGCACAGATACGCAGTATTTT. Residues: CAISEGLAGGPSTDTQYF.